This TCR beta chain was documented in a study of blood T cell repertoires in COVID-19. Study-level information: Samples representing acute and convalescent COVID-19 were sourced from the United States, Italy and Spain. Nucleic acid was either cDNA or gDNA, and it came from T cells, B-cell-depleted T cells, or PBMCs.

The CDR3 has 11 residues. Per the study methods: Counts of nucleated cells, estimated from reference gene primer amplification, were obtained. Assay: immunoSEQ multiplex PCR; the TCRdb copy retains only in-frame clones and omits some. For V, J and clone size, that table is used; D and trimming come from the DNA. The data contain about 97,000 clones, 91% of them singletons. The chain carries TRBV21-1 and TRBJ1-6; the table names TRBD1, a call not compared with the DNA. TRBV21-1 constitutes a pseudogene. The clonotype comes from a man in his fifties with acute or convalescent COVID-19. Input material: peripheral blood. The CDR3 DNA is TGTGCCAGGGACAGCTGTTCACCCCTCCACTTT. Protein: CARDSCSPLHF.